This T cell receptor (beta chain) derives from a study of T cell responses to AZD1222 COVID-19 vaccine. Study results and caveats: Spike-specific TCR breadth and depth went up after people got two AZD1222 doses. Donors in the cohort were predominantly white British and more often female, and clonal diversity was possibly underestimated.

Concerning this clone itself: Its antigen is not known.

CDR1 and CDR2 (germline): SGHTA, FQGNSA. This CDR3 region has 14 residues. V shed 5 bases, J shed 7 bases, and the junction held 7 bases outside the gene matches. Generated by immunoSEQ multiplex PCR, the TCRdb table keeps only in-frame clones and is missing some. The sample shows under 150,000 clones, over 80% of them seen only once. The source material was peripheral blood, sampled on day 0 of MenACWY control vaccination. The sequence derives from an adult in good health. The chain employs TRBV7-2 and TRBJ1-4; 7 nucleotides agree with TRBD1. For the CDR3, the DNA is TGTGCCAGCAGCCTGACAGGGTTTAGTGAAAAACTGTTTTTT. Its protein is CASSLTGFSEKLFF.